The 22 T cell receptor beta chains presented below share a single source sample, sequenced in a study of T cell repertoires in ileal Crohn's disease. Here immunoSEQ multiplex PCR was the method, and the copy in TCRdb shows in-frame clones only, minus some. Counted here are approximately 8,000 clones, roughly four fifths occurring once; the ten biggest clones make up around 4.5%. The sequenced sample consisted of ileal tissue. The origin of the receptors is an adult with Crohn's disease.

This sequence joins TRBV7-3 and TRBJ2-2; weak D call: TRBD1 (6 bases). The CDR3 totals 14 residues. V was shortened by 2 bases and J by 7 bases, with 11 bases between the two germline ends. Per germline, CDR1 SGHTA and CDR2 FQGTGA. The DNA for the CDR3 is TGTGCCAGCAGCTTATTGGGGGCCGGCGGGGAGCTGTTTTTT. It is translated as CASSLLGAGGELFF.

V is TRBV6-9 and J is TRBJ1-4, with unresolved D. Deletions cut 8 bases from V and 3 bases from J, with 7 bases between. The CDR3 is made up of 12 amino acids. CDR1 is MNHGY and CDR2 is SVAAGI in the germline V gene. CDR3 nucleotides: TGTGCCAGCCGGTGGTCTAATGAAAAACTGTTTTTT. Its protein is CASRWSNEKLFF.

The J gene is TRBJ2-2, the V gene TRBV6-5; 12 bases are a match to TRBD2. Germline CDR1 reads MNHEY; CDR2 reads SVGAGI. J lost 7 bases, V lost 7 bases, and 7 bases had no gene match. This CDR3 is 15 amino acids long. For the CDR3, the DNA is TGTGCCAGCACCGGACTAGCGGGGCGGGTCGGGGAGCTGTTTTTT. This gives the protein CASTGLAGRVGELFF.

This chain joins TRBV25-1 and TRBJ2-1; 7 bases align to TRBD2. V trimming: 3 bases; J trimming: 4 bases; junction bases outside the gene matches: 6. This CDR3 has 15 residues. CDR1 and CDR2 (germline): MGHDK, SYGVNS. DNA for the CDR3: TGTGCCAGCAGTGACGGGGGGAGAAAGTACAATGAGCAGTTCTTC. This gives the protein CASSDGGRKYNEQFF.

The CDR3 loop is CSATGGSGEAFF. CDR3 bases: TGCAGCGCCACAGGGGGCTCGGGTGAAGCTTTCTTT. This chain joins TRBV29-1 and TRBJ1-1; 9 positions agree with TRBD1. Germline V CDR1 and CDR2: SQVTM, ANQGSEA. The length of the CDR3 is 12 residues. V lost 7 bases and J lost 7; bases outside the gene matches: 7.

The chain couples TRBV5-1 to TRBJ2-1; D not certain. V lost 4 bases and J 3 bases, leaving 8 bases between the germline ends. The length of the CDR3 is 13 residues. Germline lookup yields CDR1 SGHRS and CDR2 YFSETQ. CDR3 sequence: CASSLYNYNEQFF. The CDR3 DNA follows: TGCGCCAGCAGCCTGTATAACTACAATGAGCAGTTCTTC. The full variable domain, with the rest looked up from reference TRBV5-1 and TRBJ2-1, is KAGVTQTPRYLIKTRGQQVTLSCSPISGHRSVSWYQQTPGQGLQFLFEYFSETQRNKGNFPGRFSGRQFSNSRSEMNVSTLELGDSALYLCASSLYNYNEQFFGPGTRLTVL.

The V gene is TRBV5-1, the J gene TRBJ1-3; TRBD1 agrees at 8 bases. Trimming at V came to 4 bases and at J to 3 bases, leaving 3 bases not matched to a gene. This CDR3 has 14 residues. CDR1 and CDR2 from the germline V gene are SGHRS and YFSETQ. The CDR3 here is CASSATGGGNTIYF. DNA for the CDR3: TGCGCCAGCAGCGCTACAGGGGGTGGAAACACCATATATTTT.

The chain combines TRBV19 with TRBJ1-2; tentatively, D is TRBD1 (6 bases). Trimming took off 8 bases at V and 7 bases at J, with 23 bases between the two ends. CDR1 is LNHDA, CDR2 SQIVND, per germline (reference sequence). This CDR3 contains 15 residues. Here the CDR3 reads CASSNAGAGDLGYTF. In DNA form, the CDR3 reads TGTGCCAGTTCCAACGCGGGGGCGGGGGATCTTGGCTACACCTTC.

J is TRBJ2-7 and V is TRBV7-3, with 8 bases aligning to TRBD1. The CDR3 covers 13 residues. J gave up 4 bases and V 5 bases, and 4 bases lay outside the gene matches. Germline loops: CDR1 SGHTA, CDR2 FQGTGA. The CDR3: CASSGGQGYEQYF. CDR3 bases: TGTGCCAGCAGCGGCGGACAGGGTTACGAGCAGTACTTC.

V is TRBV5-1 and J is TRBJ1-4; D may be TRBD1 (6 bases). This CDR3 is 17 amino acids long. CDR1 and CDR2 (germline): SGHRS, YFSETQ. The V and J ends lost 1 base and 4 bases respectively, with 17 bases between them. The CDR3 sequence: CASSLTGGGLVNEKLFF. In nucleotides, the CDR3 is TGCGCCAGCAGCTTGACGGGCGGGGGGCTTGTTAATGAAAAACTGTTTTTT.

Details on this clone: The CDR3 does not close with the conserved phenylalanine or tryptophan, likely indicating a read error. Because the CDR3's place on the DNA is in doubt, the DNA is left out and the CDR3 is given as listed by TCRdb. CDR3 in amino acids: CASSSLGYSGRVT. This chain uses TRBV5-6 with TRBJ2-3; TRBD2, the table's D call, was not compared with the DNA. CDR1 and CDR2 from the germline V gene are SGHDT and YYEEEE. Inclusive of both ends, the CDR3 amounts to 13 amino acids.

V gene TRBV2 combines with J gene TRBJ1-4; 11 positions match TRBD1. The V gene end was trimmed by 0 bases and the J gene end by 8 bases; junction bases not matched to a gene: 8. The length of the CDR3 is 17 residues. Germline V gives CDR1 SNHLY, CDR2 FYNNEI. CDR3 protein: CASSEAGQGDAEEKLFF. The CDR3 DNA follows: TGTGCCAGCAGTGAAGCGGGACAGGGGGACGCGGAGGAAAAACTGTTTTTT.

To note about this clone: A much larger clone is a single base away; this may be a read error. The rearrangement joins TRBV6-1 to TRBJ2-7, with no clear D. The germline V gene has CDR1 MNHNS and CDR2 SASEGT. CDR3 length equals 11 residues. The V end lost 4 bases, the J end lost 7 bases, and 8 bases lay between the germline ends. CDR3 loop: CASSGGAEQYF. In nucleotides, the CDR3 is TGTGCCAGCAGTGGTGGAGCGGAGCAGTACTTC.

This sequence joins TRBV25-1 and TRBJ2-6, with D maybe TRBD1 (7 bases). The CDR3 consists of 16 residues. The V end was cut by 4 bases, the J end by 2 bases, with 12 bases between. Germline V gene lookup returns CDR1 MGHDK and CDR2 SYGVNS. The DNA for the CDR3 is TGTGCCAGCAGTGGGCAGGGGGGCGCTGGGGCCAACGTCCTGACTTTC. Its translation: CASSGQGGAGANVLTF.

The CDR3 is CASSTGQGMEKTQYF. The CDR3 DNA is TGTGCCAGCAGCACAGGACAGGGGATGGAGAAGACCCAGTACTTC. This rearrangement joins TRBV6-5 to TRBJ2-5, with TRBD1 identical over 9 bases. J was trimmed by 6 bases and V by 6 bases; bases with no gene match: 11. Germline CDR1 MNHEY, CDR2 SVGAGI. The CDR3 spans 15 residues.

The V call is TRBV28, the J call TRBJ2-7; 10 bases agree with TRBD2. Trimming removed 6 bases from V and 2 bases from J; junction bases left unmatched: 4. This CDR3 has 14 amino acids. Germline CDR1 is MDHEN and CDR2 is SYDVKM. CDR3 in DNA: TGTGCCAGCAGGGCCGGGACTAGCGCCTACGAGCAGTACTTC. Its protein is CASRAGTSAYEQYF.

The genes are TRBV12-2 and TRBJ2-1; the D segment call TRBD2 is taken from the table without a DNA check. TRBV12-2 represents a pseudogene. The CDR3 covers 14 residues. The CDR3 nucleotides read TGTGCATCCCGAAGCGGTACCCCCTACAATGAGCAGTTCTTC. Its translation: CASRSGTPYNEQFF.

This clone appeared once. The chain carries TRBV25-1 and TRBJ2-5; 8 nucleotides line up with TRBD2. Per the germline V gene, CDR1 is MGHDK and CDR2 is SYGVNS. V lost 8 bases to trimming and J lost 5 bases; unmatched junction nucleotides: 10. The CDR3 contains 14 residues. In nucleotides, the CDR3 is TGTGCCAGCGGGCCCCCAGCTAGCGGGGAGACCCAGTACTTC. Translating gives CASGPPASGETQYF.

V usage is TRBV19 and J usage is TRBJ2-6; 8 bases map to TRBD2. CDR1 is LNHDA, CDR2 SQIVND, per germline (reference sequence). The CDR3 length is 18 residues. J gave up 1 base and V 4 bases, and 9 bases lay outside the gene matches. The CDR3 nucleotides read TGTGCCAGTAGTACGATAGCTAGCGGGCAATCTGGGGCCAACGTCCTGACTTTC. Protein sequence: CASSTIASGQSGANVLTF.

V usage is TRBV5-4 and J usage is TRBJ2-2, with D possibly TRBD1 on 6 matching bases. Germline V gene lookup returns CDR1 SGHNT and CDR2 YYREEE (reference sequence). This CDR3 region has 16 residues. Trimming removed 4 bases from V and 5 bases from J, with 18 bases in between. CDR3 protein: CASSIRGLSPTGELFF. In nucleotides, the CDR3 is TGTGCCAGCAGCATCAGGGGCTTGTCGCCGACCGGGGAGCTGTTTTTT. The full variable domain, completed using reference TRBV5-4 and TRBJ2-2, is ETGVTQSPTHLIKTRGQQVTLRCSSQSGHNTVSWYQQALGQGPQFIFQYYREEENGRGNFPPRFSGLQFPNYSSELNVNALELDDSALYLCASSIRGLSPTGELFFGEGSRLTVL.

The chain has TRBV18 and TRBJ2-1, with 8 bases identical to TRBD2. Germline V gene data show CDR1 as KGHSH and CDR2 as LQKENI. The ends lost 5 bases at V and 4 bases at J; junction bases unmatched: 7. This CDR3 is 15 amino acids long. The CDR3 loop is CASSVTSGDYNEQFF. CDR3 bases: TGTGCCAGCTCAGTAACTAGCGGAGATTACAATGAGCAGTTCTTC.

The chain links TRBV11-2 to TRBJ2-7; perhaps TRBD2 as D (5 bases). V lost 3 bases, J lost 5 bases, and 14 bases lay in between. Germline CDR1 is SGHAT and CDR2 is FQNNGV. The CDR3 loop spans 14 amino acids. The CDR3 reads CASSLGRGSHEQYF. In DNA form, the CDR3 reads TGTGCCAGCAGCTTGGGTCGAGGGAGCCACGAGCAGTACTTC.